These T cell receptor beta chains were read from a single sample in a study of blood T cell repertoires in COVID-19. TCRdb's table, derived via immunoSEQ multiplex PCR, lists solely in-frame clones and lacks some. The sample lists about 220,000 clones; about 85% were seen once. Sequenced material: peripheral blood. These receptors came from a man aged 30 to 45 with active or convalescent COVID-19. Both conserved end residues are part of each CDR3. The D gene is left open where the match is weak. Some rows have no size entry. The others give once, few or many, or a class for an expanded clone.

size,J,V,D,CDR3,DNA
-,TRBJ1-2,TRBV11-2,-,CASSLEEAFSRGYTF,TGTGCCAGCAGCTTAGAGGAAGCGTTCTCGCGTGGCTACACCTTC
once,TRBJ2-3,TRBV4-1,-,CASSLAPTDTQYF,TGCGCCAGCAGCCTAGCCCCCACAGATACGCAGTATTTT
-,TRBJ2-3,TRBV12-5,TRBD2,CASARTGLAGGHTDTQYF,TGTGCTAGTGCCAGAACTGGACTAGCGGGGGGCCACACAGATACGCAGTATTTT
-,TRBJ1-2,TRBV28,TRBD1,CASRPGGYYGYTF,TGTGCCAGCAGACCAGGGGGCTACTATGGCTACACCTTC
-,TRBJ1-4,TRBV4-3,TRBD1,CASSRRTGANEKLFF,TGCGCCAGCAGCCGCCGGACAGGGGCTAATGAAAAACTGTTTTTT
-,TRBJ1-2,TRBV24-1,TRBD1,CATSDHDRAKGGCTF,TGTGCCACCAGTGACCACGACAGGGCTAAGGGGGGCTGCACCTTC
-,TRBJ2-3,TRBV11-3,-,CASSLLITDTQYF,TGTGCCAGCAGCTTATTAATCACAGATACGCAGTATTTT
few,TRBJ2-4,TRBV4-2,-,CASSQERRPTGPLAKNIQYF,TGTGCCAGCAGCCAAGAGAGGAGGCCTACCGGCCCTCTAGCCAAAAACATTCAGTACTTC
-,TRBJ2-1,TRBV9,-,CASSVAPGDSTLYNEQFF,TGTGCCAGCAGCGTAGCTCCCGGGGACTCCACACTTTATAATGAGCAGTTCTTC
-,TRBJ2-2,TRBV30,-,CAWSVLLRGGELFF,TGTGCCTGGAGTGTACTTTTGAGGGGGGGGGAGCTGTTTTTT
-,TRBJ2-1,TRBV27,-,CASSSAGGIQQFF,TGTGCCAGCAGTTCGGCCGGAGGTATACAGCAGTTCTTC
once,TRBJ2-7,TRBV30,TRBD2,CACRREQLNEQYF,TGTGCCTGCCGGCGGGAGCAGCTAAACGAGCAGTACTTC
-,TRBJ2-3,TRBV7-6,TRBD2,CASSLALAGIDTQYF,TGTGCCAGCAGCTTAGCCCTAGCGGGGATAGATACGCAGTATTTT
-,TRBJ2-3,TRBV7-2,-,CASSFGSMDTQYF,TGTGCCAGCAGCTTTGGCTCGATGGATACGCAGTATTTT
-,TRBJ1-6,TRBV30,-,CAWKVGHFLSPLHF,TGTGCCTGGAAAGTCGGACACTTCCTTTCACCCCTCCACTTT
once,TRBJ1-1,TRBV7-2,TRBD1,CASSSDRGVGSTEAFF,TGTGCCAGCAGCTCGGACAGGGGTGTCGGATCAACTGAAGCTTTCTTT
-,TRBJ2-6,TRBV3-1/TRBV3-2,-,CASTVRAGANVLTF,TGTGCCAGCACCGTCCGGGCTGGGGCCAACGTCCTGACTTTC
-,TRBJ2-3,TRBV7-9,TRBD1,CASRSDRVKANTQYF,TGTGCCAGCAGAAGTGACAGGGTTAAGGCAAATACGCAGTATTTT
-,TRBJ1-6,TRBV19,-,CASSGNSPLHF,TGTGCCAGTTCGGGGAATTCACCCCTCCACTTT
few,TRBJ1-2,TRBV5-6,-,CASSPTGSNYGYTF,TGTGCCAGCAGCCCAACGGGATCCAACTATGGCTACACCTTC
-,TRBJ2-3,TRBV5-1,TRBD1,CASSFQGAGTDTQYF,TGCGCCAGCAGCTTTCAGGGGGCCGGCACAGATACGCAGTATTTT
few,TRBJ1-3,TRBV5-4,-,CASSPRDSGNTIYF,TGTGCCAGCAGCCCCCGGGACTCTGGAAACACCATATATTTT
-,TRBJ1-6,TRBV18,-,CASSPSAGEPPLHF,TGTGCCAGCTCACCGAGTGCAGGGGAGCCACCCCTCCACTTT
-,TRBJ2-5,TRBV13,-,CASSLFSAGKEETQYF,TGTGCCAGCAGCTTATTCTCGGCGGGGAAGGAGGAGACCCAGTACTTC
-,TRBJ1-2,TRBV6-5,TRBD1,CASITGVGYTF,TGTGCCAGCATAACAGGGGTAGGCTACACCTTC
-,TRBJ1-6,TRBV11-2,-,CASSPTGNSPLHF,TGTGCCAGCAGCCCAACGGGTAATTCACCCCTCCACTTT
-,TRBJ1-2,TRBV28,-,CASSLSAIGYTF,TGTGCCAGCAGTTTGTCAGCGATCGGCTACACCTTC
-,TRBJ1-5,TRBV5-6,-,CASSPGGNQPQHF,TGTGCCAGCAGCCCCGGAGGCAATCAGCCCCAGCATTTT
-,TRBJ1-5,TRBV18,-,CASSPGQGLGQPQHF,TGTGCCAGCTCACCGGGCCAGGGGTTGGGTCAGCCCCAGCATTTT
-,TRBJ2-5,TRBV2,TRBD2,CASRALAGGETQYF,TGTGCCAGCAGAGCCCTAGCGGGGGGGGAGACCCAGTACTTC
-,TRBJ1-4,TRBV7-8,TRBD1,CASSEWGQGARGEKLFF,TGTGCCAGCAGCGAGTGGGGACAGGGGGCGCGAGGTGAAAAACTGTTTTTT
-,TRBJ1-6,TRBV7-9,-,CASSLFSYNSPLHF,TGTGCCAGCAGCTTGTTCAGCTATAATTCACCCCTCCACTTT
-,TRBJ2-1,TRBV9,TRBD2,CASSTGLAEYNEQFF,TGTGCCAGCAGCACGGGACTAGCGGAGTACAATGAGCAGTTCTTC
-,TRBJ2-1,TRBV9,TRBD2,CASSPGLEHGDEQFF,TGTGCCAGCAGCCCCGGACTAGAGCACGGAGATGAGCAGTTCTTC
-,TRBJ2-2,TRBV29-1,TRBD1,CSVGTPGGTGELFF,TGCAGCGTTGGTACCCCAGGGGGCACCGGGGAGCTGTTTTTT
-,TRBJ1-4,TRBV9,TRBD1,CASSAGQGGKLFF,TGTGCCAGCAGCGCGGGACAGGGAGGGAAACTGTTTTTT
-,TRBJ1-1,TRBV9,-,CASSVGGPRMNTEAFF,TGTGCCAGCAGCGTCGGGGGTCCGCGCATGAACACTGAAGCTTTCTTT
-,TRBJ2-5,TRBV9,-,CASSPRATGLLGQETQYF,TGTGCCAGCAGCCCCCGAGCTACAGGGTTGTTGGGGCAAGAGACCCAGTACTTC
-,TRBJ2-7,TRBV5-4,TRBD2,CASSGGGLAGHFREQYF,TGTGCCAGCAGCGGGGGTGGACTAGCGGGCCACTTCCGCGAGCAGTACTTC
-,TRBJ2-7,TRBV7-2,TRBD1,CASSTLGGQGRSYEQYF,TGTGCCAGCAGTACCCTAGGAGGACAGGGGAGGTCCTACGAGCAGTACTTC
-,TRBJ1-3,TRBV18,TRBD1,CASPSGQGSGNTIYF,TGTGCCAGCCCTTCCGGACAGGGCTCTGGAAACACCATATATTTT
-,TRBJ1-6,TRBV27,-,CASRRGEQGWSSPLHF,TGTGCCAGCAGACGGGGAGAACAGGGTTGGAGTTCACCCCTCCACTTT